A single T cell receptor (beta chain) is shown here with its context. Its antigen is unknown. Use of 60 Vbeta and 13 Jbeta primers characterized the PCR. Assay used: immunoSEQ multiplex PCR; TCRdb lists only in-frame clones, some missing. Here the sample spans 180,000 or so clones, 82% being singletons. CDR1 and CDR2 (germline): LNHNV, YYDKDF (reference sequence). V lost 1 base and J lost 4, with 11 bases in between. The CDR3 spans 14 residues. These data originate in a study of cytomegalovirus exposure and HLA in healthy donors. General study results and limits: Analysis performed later showed TCR beta chains linked to HLA being more clonally expanded than equally common others. HLA alleles showed associations with some 15,000 TCR beta sequences in a later analysis, at a 0.05 false discovery rate. Reports indicate that TCR beta sequences accurately predicted the HLA-A and HLA-B alleles of most subjects. The study listed approximately 160 cytomegalovirus-associated TCR beta chains.

This rearrangement joins TRBV15 to TRBJ2-7; a weak D match, TRBD2 (6 bases). This receptor was obtained from a boy aged 2 to 10 in good health and CMV-seronegative. Sequencing was performed on PBMCs. CDR3 loop: CATSRGGLPYEQYF. CDR3 sequence (DNA): TGTGCCACCAGCAGAGGGGGACTGCCTTACGAGCAGTACTTC.